This entry is about one TCR beta chain. Its antigen is unidentified. These data belong to a study of cytomegalovirus exposure and HLA in healthy donors. Regarding the study as a whole: Across donors, presence/absence analyses took sequencing depth to be roughly uniform. CMV serostatus was the only immune exposure information that was available.

The PCR made use of 60 Vbeta and 13 Jbeta primers. The data were produced by immunoSEQ multiplex PCR, yet TCRdb's version contains in-frame clones alone and is incomplete. The sample lists about 150,000 clones; 70% to 80% were seen once. Input material: PBMCs. This clonotype was sampled from a man younger than 40 in good health and CMV-seropositive.

Written as DNA, the CDR3 is TGTGCCAGCAGCTTAAAGCGGAGCACAGATACGCAGTATTTT. It specifies CASSLKRSTDTQYF. The chain employs TRBV7-8 and TRBJ2-3, with D perhaps matching TRBD2 (5 bases). Germline V gene lookup returns CDR1 SGHVS and CDR2 FQNEAQ. V was trimmed by 2 bases and J by 0 bases, leaving 6 bases between them. The CDR3 runs to 14 residues.